This TCR beta chain was captured by sequencing in a study of cytotoxic CD8 clonotypes in ibrutinib-treated CLL (dated by TCRdb to the early 2020s). A note on the overall study: The cohort had about a dozen relapsed/refractory and around 16 treatment-naive patients; some 17 were IGHV unmutated. Responses were partial in roughly 24 patients and complete in 2; after median around 68 months follow-up, 14 stayed in remission and 12 progressed. Response samples were obtained after a median of around eleven months of treatment, with a range of roughly 6 to 40 months. On average, each sample yielded 255,043 productive templates and roughly 95,000 productive rearrangements. Longitudinal samples were obtainable from 26 of the 86 participants in the trial. Cryopreserved peripheral blood mononuclear cells were collected before treatment, at response, and at either disease progression or sustained remission. All remission and progressive disease samples were collected while patients were still receiving ibrutinib.

Results and caveats for the whole study, not just this receptor: Public clonotypes were rare and either shrank or stayed stable during treatment, and the rise in clonality at ibrutinib response reflected expansion of private clonotypes. Sampling times were not matched between patients in sustained remission and patients whose disease was progressing, and lymph node repertoires were not examined. At baseline, clonality was higher than in age-matched healthy donors and showed a strong correlation with circulating CD8+ T-cell counts. Clonality increased at ibrutinib response, stayed stable in sustained remission, and fell back toward baseline at progression.

The CDR3 numbers 13 residues from cysteine through phenylalanine. The entry retains the CDR3 DNA only, 39 bases that are in frame from base 1. Trimming leaves V shorter by 6 bases and J shorter by 1 base, with the junction holding 3 bases beyond the gene matches. Looking up the germline V gene yields CDR1 SGDLS and CDR2 YYNGEE. To note about this clone: Its antigen specificity is not known. Base qualities are not recorded, but no much larger clone differs from it by a single base.

On a MiSeq, deep resolution sequencing aimed for a depth between 1 in 1 million and 1 in 200,000 T cells, with each clonotype covered around 9.2x on average. The immunoSEQ hsTCRB Kit was used to generate TCR beta libraries. The original pipeline was this. The data were analyzed with ImmunoSEQ Analyzer and ImmunoSEQ Data Assistant, and V, D and J gene assignments followed IMGT definitions. Clonality, with values ranging from 0 to 1, was calculated as one minus the normalized Shannon entropy of productive rearrangement frequencies. Public clonotype analysis was restricted to overrepresented clonotypes comprising at least 0.05% of each patient's repertoire. Repertoires from about a dozen age-matched healthy donors in immuneACCESS were used as clonality controls. TCRdb obtained this table from immuneACCESS and retained in-frame rearrangements with V and J assigned. These tables miss some clones; where compared with another copy, unresolved V genes account for less than half of the shortfall, and the remainder is unexplained. V and J calls and clone size are copied from that table; D and trimming were computed from the DNA. The sample has 50,000 or so clones on record, over 65% of them singletons. The top ten constitute around 21% of the sample.

The sample's time point, from its label and the paper: around 25 months on ibrutinib. Approximately 2 micrograms of genomic DNA were extracted from cryopreserved PBMCs for TCR beta library preparation. High-throughput TCR beta sequencing was performed on longitudinal blood samples from CLL patients receiving ibrutinib monotherapy. Patients were enrolled in a phase 2 open-label single-center ibrutinib monotherapy trial. The chain links TRBV9 with TRBJ1-1; TRBD1 aligns with 7 central bases. This TCR was sampled from a human donor with chronic lymphocytic leukemia. Material: PBMCs, obtained after 24 months of ibrutinib treatment. The CDR3 corresponds to CASKGGGNTEAFF. The base sequence is TGTGCCAGCAAAGGGGGCGGGAACACTGAAGCTTTCTTT.